This is a list of T cell receptor beta chains from one sample in a study of shared clonotypes between healthy human individuals. The repertoire was sequenced with immunoSEQ multiplex PCR; TCRdb's copy has only in-frame clones and lacks some. Among about 380,000 clones listed, around 96% were seen once. What was sequenced was memory CD8+ T cells sorted from blood. The origin of the receptors is a man aged 25 to 40 in good health. Each CDR3 is given with its conserved first and last residue. Each record gives: CDR3 length, clone size, D gene, J gene, V gene, CDR3 protein, CDR3 DNA. D genes are given only for firm matches. The size entry is marked missing in some rows and otherwise reads once, few, many or a size class.

15	NA	TRBD2	TRBJ2-7	TRBV19	CASSIVAGLSYEQYF	TGTGCCAGTAGTATAGTAGCGGGACTCTCCTACGAGCAGTACTTC
16	NA	NA	TRBJ2-1	TRBV27	CASSLILASSYNEQFF	TGTGCCAGCAGTCTAATACTAGCAAGCTCCTACAATGAGCAGTTCTTC
13	NA	NA	TRBJ2-7	TRBV5-4	CASSPEGWYEQYF	TGTGCCAGCAGCCCCGAGGGTTGGTACGAGCAGTACTTC
16	NA	NA	TRBJ2-7	TRBV5-1	CASSFGVGAGSAEQYF	TGCGCCAGCAGCTTTGGGGTTGGAGCCGGTTCCGCCGAGCAGTACTTC
13	NA	NA	TRBJ1-1	TRBV6-5	CASSKTVNTEAFF	TGTGCCAGCAGTAAAACAGTGAACACTGAAGCTTTCTTT
14	once	TRBD1	TRBJ1-2	TRBV5-4	CASSLGTGGNGYTF	TGTGCCAGCAGCTTGGGGACAGGGGGAAATGGCTACACCTTC
13	NA	NA	TRBJ2-7	TRBV13	CASSGGQGYEQYF	TGTGCCAGCAGCGGAGGGCAAGGCTACGAGCAGTACTTC
14	NA	TRBD2	TRBJ2-7	TRBV27	CASKTSGSFPEQYF	TGTGCCAGCAAAACGAGCGGGAGCTTTCCCGAGCAGTACTTC
14	once	NA	TRBJ1-3	TRBV7-9	CASRFTGTGNTIYF	TGTGCCAGCAGGTTCACAGGGACTGGAAACACCATATATTTT
13	NA	NA	TRBJ2-5	TRBV30	CAWSVYLAETQYF	TGTGCCTGGAGTGTATACCTAGCGGAGACCCAGTACTTC
14	NA	TRBD1	TRBJ1-1	TRBV6-5	CASSPDRLNTEAFF	TGTGCCAGCAGTCCGGACAGGCTGAACACTGAAGCTTTCTTT
15	NA	NA	TRBJ2-7	TRBV30	CAWSLGWGQAYEQYF	TGTGCCTGGAGTCTTGGGTGGGGCCAAGCATACGAGCAGTACTTC
16	NA	NA	TRBJ2-1	TRBV1	CTSSQANRGDYNEQFF	TGCACCAGCAGCCAAGCAAATCGGGGGGACTACAATGAGCAGTTCTTC
14	NA	NA	TRBJ1-2	TRBV6-1	CASRVPGVDYGYTF	TGTGCCAGCAGAGTCCCGGGGGTGGACTATGGCTACACCTTC
16	NA	TRBD1	TRBJ1-5	TRBV25-1	CASSGGTGGNNQPQHF	TGTGCCAGCAGTGGGGGAACAGGGGGCAACAATCAGCCCCAGCATTTT
12	NA	NA	TRBJ1-2	TRBV6-4	CASSDSFGTWYF	TGTGCCAGCAGTGACTCGTTTGGGACTTGGTATTTC
12	NA	NA	TRBJ2-5	TRBV30	CAYSTGGETQYF	TGTGCCTACAGCACCGGCGGCGAGACCCAGTACTTC
18	NA	NA	TRBJ2-1	TRBV23-1	CASSQSTGKGCSYNEQFF	TGCGCCAGCAGTCAATCTACAGGGAAAGGTTGCTCCTACAATGAGCAGTTCTTC
11	NA	NA	TRBJ2-7	TRBV14	CASSNGAQQYF	TGTGCCAGCAGTAATGGGGCTCAACAGTACTTC
13	NA	NA	TRBJ2-5	TRBV27	CASREEGRETQYF	TGTGCCAGCAGGGAGGAGGGGAGGGAGACCCAGTACTTC
11	NA	NA	TRBJ2-3	TRBV7-2	CASSLTDTQYF	TGTGCCAGCAGCTTGACAGATACGCAGTATTTT
16	NA	NA	TRBJ1-2	TRBV30	CAWSGPRGGDWAGYTF	TGTGCCTGGAGTGGTCCTCGAGGTGGTGATTGGGCAGGCTACACCTTC
12	NA	NA	TRBJ2-7	TRBV27	CASSLGGNEQYF	TGTGCCAGCAGTTTAGGCGGGAACGAGCAGTACTTC
15	NA	NA	TRBJ2-3	TRBV10-3	CAIRYREGGTDTQYF	TGTGCCATCAGGTACAGGGAGGGTGGAACAGATACGCAGTATTTT
14	NA	NA	TRBJ2-2	TRBV7-3	CASSFQGGSGELFF	TGTGCCAGCAGCTTTCAAGGGGGATCCGGGGAGCTGTTTTTT
15	NA	TRBD2	TRBJ2-1	TRBV7-3	CASSLTAGEWNEQFF	TGTGCCAGCAGCTTAACAGCGGGAGAGTGGAATGAGCAGTTCTTC
15	NA	TRBD2	TRBJ2-1	TRBV9	CASSRIGGSYNEQFF	TGTGCCAGCAGCAGGATTGGCGGGAGCTACAATGAGCAGTTCTTC
15	NA	TRBD2	TRBJ2-1	TRBV7-3	CASSPATSGSNEQFF	TGTGCCAGCAGCCCCGCGACTAGCGGGAGTAATGAGCAGTTCTTC
14	NA	NA	TRBJ1-5	TRBV7-9	CASSLAGYNQPQHF	TGTGCCAGCAGCTTAGCGGGATACAATCAGCCCCAGCATTTT
13	NA	NA	TRBJ2-1	TRBV19	CASSIGEGYEQFF	TGTGCCAGTAGTATCGGAGAGGGCTATGAGCAGTTCTTC
15	NA	TRBD2	TRBJ2-7	TRBV7-2	CASSLVASGTYEQYF	TGTGCCAGCAGCTTAGTGGCTAGCGGAACCTACGAGCAGTACTTC
14	NA	NA	TRBJ1-2	TRBV28	CASSLSDRFYGYTF	TGTGCCAGCAGTTTAAGCGACAGGTTCTATGGCTACACCTTC
13	once	NA	TRBJ1-1	TRBV21-1	CASSKGTNTEAFF	TGTGCCAGCAGCAAAGGGACAAACACTGAAGCTTTCTTT
12	NA	NA	TRBJ1-1	TRBV28	CASSFWPQEAFF	TGTGCCAGCAGTTTTTGGCCGCAAGAAGCTTTCTTT
12	NA	NA	TRBJ2-5	TRBV7-9	CASSQNGETQYF	TGTGCCAGCAGCCAGAATGGAGAGACCCAGTACTTC
14	NA	TRBD2	TRBJ2-1	TRBV10-3	CAIGSLAGVGEQFF	TGTGCCATCGGATCCTTAGCGGGAGTGGGCGAGCAGTTCTTC
17	NA	TRBD2	TRBJ2-3	TRBV25-1	CASSPGTSGGGTDTQYF	TGTGCCAGCAGTCCCGGGACTAGCGGGGGAGGTACAGATACGCAGTATTTT
17	NA	TRBD2	TRBJ2-2	TRBV25-1	CASSELGGRANTGELFF	TGTGCCAGCAGTGAACTCGGCGGGAGGGCGAACACCGGGGAGCTGTTTTTT
14	once	NA	TRBJ2-1	TRBV6-6	CASSPRQVNNEQFF	TGTGCCAGCAGCCCCCGACAGGTCAACAATGAGCAGTTCTTC
13	NA	NA	TRBJ2-1	TRBV5-1	CASSLGLVNEQFF	TGCGCCAGCAGCTTGGGACTGGTCAATGAGCAGTTCTTC
15	NA	TRBD1	TRBJ1-5	TRBV19	CASNPGQGGNQPQHF	TGTGCCAGTAACCCGGGACAGGGTGGGAATCAGCCCCAGCATTTT
16	NA	TRBD1	TRBJ2-3	TRBV19	CASSIFGTGFTDTQYF	TGTGCCAGTAGTATTTTCGGGACAGGGTTCACAGATACGCAGTATTTT
13	NA	NA	TRBJ2-5	TRBV6-5	CASTWTGTETQYF	TGTGCCAGCACGTGGACGGGCACGGAGACCCAGTACTTC
13	NA	NA	TRBJ2-7	TRBV9	CASSVGTTYEQYF	TGTGCCAGCAGCGTAGGAACTACCTACGAGCAGTACTTC
14	NA	NA	TRBJ2-1	TRBV4-2	CASSQDQNRNEQFF	TGTGCCAGCAGCCAAGATCAGAACCGCAATGAGCAGTTCTTC
14	NA	TRBD2	TRBJ2-1	TRBV29-1	CSVEWLAVYNEQFF	TGCAGCGTTGAGTGGCTAGCGGTTTACAATGAGCAGTTCTTC
15	NA	NA	TRBJ2-5	TRBV7-8	CASTLRQTIGETQYF	TGTGCCAGCACCCTCCGTCAGACTATCGGGGAGACCCAGTACTTC
11	NA	NA	TRBJ1-2	TRBV29-1	CSVGSSYGYTF	TGCAGCGTCGGGTCCAGCTATGGCTACACCTTC
13	NA	TRBD1	TRBJ2-7	TRBV5-4	CASSLGDRVEQYF	TGTGCCAGCAGCTTGGGAGACAGGGTCGAGCAGTACTTC
21	once	TRBD2	TRBJ2-3	TRBV4-2	CASSQDRRTSGRESSTDTQYF	TGTGCCAGCAGCCAAGATCGACGGACTAGCGGGAGGGAATCTAGCACAGATACGCAGTATTTT